The entry below describes one T cell receptor beta chain. This clonotype was counted only a few times. No cognate antigen has been identified for it. Base qualities are not at hand, and no much larger clone is one base apart. The sample comes from a study of regulatory T cells in long-lasting Graves disease (dated by TCRdb to the early 2020s). In terms of the full investigation: Patients with newly diagnosed Graves' disease had been on antithyroid drugs for under 3 months. Peripheral blood TCR sequencing and RNA sequencing compared persistent Graves' disease patients with newly diagnosed Graves' disease patients. The study was registered as a clinical trial and conducted in China. A total of about 35 samples underwent TCR sequencing: roughly 13 from persistent and roughly 20 from newly diagnosed Graves' disease patients. Here is what the overall study found, with its caveats: TRBV28, TRBJ1-2 and TRBJ2-5 were preferentially used in persistent disease, while TRBV20-1 and TRBJ2-1 were favored in newly diagnosed disease. The authors noted that the small sample size was a limitation that may lower accuracy. Persistent patients shared more public clonotypes among themselves (more than 2,500) than newly diagnosed patients did (more than 850). Only peripheral blood was studied, because thyroid tissue, the primary lesion, was inaccessible. Only the TCR beta chain was sequenced and analyzed. Compared with newly diagnosed patients, persistent Graves' disease patients had lower TCR Shannon entropy and fewer highly expanded clones, which suggests clonal expansion.

The time point label for this specimen denotes: newly diagnosed GD, antithyroid drugs for less than 3 months. For both TCR sequencing and RNA sequencing, RNA was extracted from PBMCs in TRIzol. The diagnosis of Graves' disease followed American Thyroid Association guidelines. Patients for the study were recruited at an endocrinology department in Xi'an, China. Each patient gave 8.5 to 9.5 milliliters of peripheral blood, collected in an EDTA anticoagulant tube. Ficoll Paque Plus density gradient separation was used to isolate PBMCs, and no further T cell sorting was performed. An Agilent 2100 Bioanalyzer and agarose gel were used to check RNA quality, while a NanoDrop 2000 measured RNA concentration. CDR3 length: 15 amino acids, cysteine to phenylalanine. The kept DNA is CDR3 alone, 45 bases in frame from the first base. Taken from the germline V gene (reference sequence), the CDR1 and CDR2 loops are SEHNR and FQNEAQ. The junction carries 7 bases between V and J, which are trimmed by 1 base and 0 bases respectively.

Receptor amplification or capture employed multiplex PCR. Instrument on record: Illumina HiSeq 4000. TCR beta libraries were built with iRepertoire HTBI primers and Arm-PCR amplification of CDR3 regions. Gel purification was performed on PCR products prior to sequencing. From the authors' description of their analysis: Across samples, 60 to 80 TRBV and 14 TRBJ segments were identified and used for gene usage analysis of CDR3 amino acid clonotypes. Filtered high-quality paired reads were merged into contigs using COPE and FqMerger. BLAST was used to align contigs to the IMGT TRBV, TRBD and TRBJ reference genes, and CDR3 was defined following IMGT. Highly expanded clones were defined as clonotypes with a frequency above 0.1%. Shannon entropy was used to measure repertoire diversity, and the Gini coefficient was used to measure V-J evenness. Public clonotypes were defined as clonotypes shared by more than one individual. Using fastp trimming at Q25 and MiXCR clonotype assembly, TCRdb reanalyzed the public sequencing data and kept in-frame beta chains. Each entry merges the rows of one CDR3 protein and shows their most common DNA and genes. The V and J calls and clone size are TCRdb's, not the authors'. The sample table lists over 400,000 distinct CDR3 sequences, approximately 14% of them with a count of one. Approximately 15% of the sample belongs to the ten largest clones.

These data also formed part of another study, on T cells in Graves' hyperthyroidism and ophthalmopathy. The second paper states: Stable Graves' hyperthyroidism was defined as no progression to ophthalmopathy during 18 months of follow-up. Hyperthyroidism patients were newly diagnosed, with disease duration under 2 months, and aged 18 to 65 years. Patients with uncontrolled infections, other autoimmune diseases, pregnancy or lactation were excluded. Diagnoses relied on clinical symptoms, serum thyroxine and TRAb, thyroid ultrasound and orbital computed tomography. For the first round of RT-PCR on the TCR CDR3, the HTBI primer set was used together with the Qiagen OneStep RT-PCR kit. Most expanded thyroid clonotypes (frequency above 0.001) were also found in blood, which suggests that blood repertoires may mirror thyroid immune responses. A model built on a 13 V-J signature distinguished ophthalmopathy from stable hyperthyroidism, reaching 87.88% sensitivity and about 81% specificity in cross-validation and 80%/75% in testing. During validation, the model predicted progression to ophthalmopathy a median of around 6 months ahead of onset, with more than 60% sensitivity and 72.22% specificity. To identify TCR V-J signatures that set the groups apart, the researchers used a discovery cohort of 100 patients, made up of around 40 with Graves' ophthalmopathy and 57 with stable Graves' hyperthyroidism. Whether ophthalmopathy could be predicted prospectively was tested in an independent validation cohort made up of under 20 hyperthyroidism patients plus 17 patients who later progressed to ophthalmopathy. The roughly 100 discovery patients were divided at random into training and test sets in a 7:3 ratio. The study also compared thyroid tissue and blood T-cell repertoires from over 5 Graves' hyperthyroidism patients. After blood sampling, hyperthyroidism patients were treated with methimazole at a starting dose of 30 mg daily, and ophthalmopathy patients were treated with high-dose intravenous methylprednisolone. Libraries were constructed in a second round of multiplex PCR, after which size selection and purification were carried out. The libraries were sequenced on an Illumina HiSeq2000 using paired-end 100 bp reads. SOAPnuke was used to process the raw data, with reads discarded if the reads contained adapters or uncalled bases, had a mean Phred below 15, or lacked an exact constant-primer or identifier match. High-quality paired reads were merged using COPE v1.2.5, and each unique nucleotide sequence was defined as a clonotype. MiTCR v1.1 was used to align clonotypes to the IMGT TRBV, TRBD and TRBJ reference segments. Only V-J combinations with frequency above 0.0001, covering roughly 99% of repertoires, were analysed. A TCS score was defined as the ratio between F50 (clonal expansion) and ExV (chaos), using BLOSUM62-based TCRdist between CDR3 peptides within each V-J. Welch's t-statistics and random forest reduced 500 to 650 V-J features to roughly 13, which were used in a naive Bayes classifier (R e1071). Sample size was not statistically predetermined, and blinding of investigators to group allocation was not performed. The paper describes TCR Vbeta CDR3 sequencing of around 130 peripheral blood samples, made up of about 41 ophthalmopathy patients, some 76 hyperthyroidism patients and about 17 progressor patients.

The TCR comes from a woman aged 50 to 60 with Graves disease. Donor details come from another sample of the same person, matched by shared clones. The chain couples TRBV7-9 to TRBJ2-1, with the D segment identity uncertain. The source was peripheral blood mononuclear cells (PBMCs), collected at new diagnosis, from a patient treated with antithyroid drugs. The CDR3: CASSLVGISYNEQFF. At the DNA level, the sequence is TGTGCCAGCAGCTTAGTAGGGATCTCCTACAATGAGCAGTTCTTC.